Sequencing of this T cell receptor (beta chain) was carried out in a study of cytomegalovirus exposure and HLA in healthy donors. PCR was performed using 60 Vbeta and 13 Jbeta primers. Data came from immunoSEQ multiplex PCR; TCRdb stores just in-frame clones and leaves some out. The sample lists more than 95,000 clones; nearly 80% were seen once. Looked up from germline, CDR1 is SGHTA and CDR2 is FQGNSA. This CDR3 is built from 12 residues. Note on this clone: Sequence at one end of the junction differs from germline and may be a read error.

This receptor was taken from a man in his 60s in good health and CMV-seropositive. The sample was PBMCs. The chain carries TRBV7-2 and TRBJ2-4, with D hard to call. CDR3 sequence: CASSLPENIQCF. The DNA of the CDR3 is TGTGCCAGCAGCTTACCAGAAAACATTCAGTGCTTC.